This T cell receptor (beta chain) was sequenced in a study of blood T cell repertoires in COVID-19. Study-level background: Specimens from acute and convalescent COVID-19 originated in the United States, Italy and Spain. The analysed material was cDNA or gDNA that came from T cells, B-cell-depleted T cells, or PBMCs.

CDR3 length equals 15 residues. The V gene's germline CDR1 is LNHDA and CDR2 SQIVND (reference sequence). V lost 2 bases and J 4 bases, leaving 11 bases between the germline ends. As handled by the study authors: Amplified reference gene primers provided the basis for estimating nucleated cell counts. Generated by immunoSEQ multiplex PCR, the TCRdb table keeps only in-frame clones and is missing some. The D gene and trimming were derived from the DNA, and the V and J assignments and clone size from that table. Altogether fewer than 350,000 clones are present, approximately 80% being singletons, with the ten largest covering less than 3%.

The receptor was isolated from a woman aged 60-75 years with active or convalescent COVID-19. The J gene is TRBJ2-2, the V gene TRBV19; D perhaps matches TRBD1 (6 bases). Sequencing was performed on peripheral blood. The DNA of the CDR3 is TGTGCCAGTAGTATAACAGGGATGGGCACCGGGGAGCTGTTTTTT. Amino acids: CASSITGMGTGELFF.